The 7 T cell receptor beta chains below come from one sample, sequenced in a study of cytomegalovirus exposure and HLA in healthy donors. Primers included in the PCR were 60 Vbeta and 13 Jbeta primers. Assay: immunoSEQ multiplex PCR; the TCRdb copy retains only in-frame clones and omits some. The table has fewer than 200,000 clones, almost 80% seen once. The source material was PBMCs. These receptors came from a woman in her 50s in good health and CMV-seropositive.

The V gene is TRBV9, the J gene TRBJ2-2; D is perhaps TRBD1 (5 bases). The CDR3 is 18 residues long. V was clipped by 0 bases and J by 4 bases, with 19 bases between them. From germline, CDR1 is SGDLS and CDR2 YYNGEE. This CDR3 reads CASSVATGARQSTGELFF. The CDR3 nucleotides read TGTGCCAGCAGCGTAGCTACAGGTGCCCGGCAGAGCACCGGGGAGCTGTTTTTT.

V usage is TRBV13 and J usage is TRBJ2-6, with 7 bases that match TRBD1. The CDR3 totals 18 residues. J was trimmed by 0 bases and V by 3 bases; bases with no gene match: 8. CDR1 and CDR2 from the germline V gene are PRHDT and FYEKMQ (reference sequence). The CDR3 loop is CASSFPGQLTSGANVLTF. The CDR3 nucleotides are TGTGCCAGCAGCTTCCCGGGACAGCTTACCTCTGGGGCCAACGTCCTGACTTTC.

The genes are TRBV25-1 and TRBJ1-5; D call uncertain. The CDR3 contains 13 residues. Germline CDR1 and CDR2: MGHDK and SYGVNS. V was pared by 4 bases and J by 6 bases, with 10 bases between. The CDR3 bases are TGTGCCAGCAGTGCCGGGATGGGTCAGCCCCAGCATTTT. As protein: CASSAGMGQPQHF.

V gene TRBV9 combines with J gene TRBJ2-5, with a tentative D call TRBD2 (6 bases). Trimming left V 7 bases short and J 4 bases short, with 17 bases between. CDR1 is SGDLS and CDR2 is YYNGEE in the germline V gene. The CDR3 contains 14 residues. The CDR3 sequence: CASGGGPATETQYF. In nucleotides, the CDR3 is TGTGCCAGCGGGGGAGGTCCAGCGACAGAGACCCAGTACTTC.

V is TRBV5-4 and J is TRBJ2-7, with 10 bases identical to TRBD1. The CDR3 totals 14 residues. Trimming at V came to 4 bases and at J to 3 bases, leaving 4 bases not matched to a gene. CDR1 is SGHNT, CDR2 YYREEE, per germline (reference sequence). CDR3: CASSPGQGLYEQYF. As DNA, the CDR3 is TGTGCCAGCAGCCCGGGACAGGGGCTCTACGAGCAGTACTTC.

This clone was seen just once. The genes are TRBV25-1 and TRBJ2-1, with TRBD2 matching over 11 bases. The CDR3 contains 16 residues. Germline V gives CDR1 MGHDK, CDR2 SYGVNS. V shed 5 bases and J 1 base; nucleotides not matched to a gene: 4. The CDR3 here is CASSPRLAGSYNEQFF. The CDR3 nucleotides are TGTGCCAGCAGTCCAAGACTAGCGGGGTCCTACAATGAGCAGTTCTTC.

This clone was counted between two and nine times. This rearrangement joins TRBV14 to TRBJ1-4; TRBD1 matches 12 bases. Germline trimming cut 2 bases from V and 5 bases from J; bases unmatched to any gene: 3. CDR3 length: 16 amino acids. Germline lookup yields CDR1 SGHDN and CDR2 FVKESK. The CDR3 coding sequence is TGTGCCAGCAGCCAAATTGGGACAGGGGGCAATGAAAAACTGTTTTTT. Its protein product is CASSQIGTGGNEKLFF.